This T cell receptor (beta chain) emerged from a study of T cell responses to AZD1222 COVID-19 vaccine. The CDR3 length is 13 residues. V was clipped by 3 bases and J by 4 bases, with 9 bases between them. CDR1 and CDR2 from the germline V gene are SGHDN and FVKESK. The assay was immunoSEQ multiplex PCR, and TCRdb's table has in-frame clones only and misses some. Of more than 100,000 clones in the sample, around 90% were seen once. The sequence came from an adult in good health. The sample consisted of peripheral blood, taken on day 0 of AZD1222 vaccination. The chain combines TRBV14 with TRBJ1-1; D is unclear. CDR3 DNA sequence: TGTGCCAGCAGCCAGGGAGAAAGCACTGAAGCTTTCTTT. It translates to CASSQGESTEAFF.